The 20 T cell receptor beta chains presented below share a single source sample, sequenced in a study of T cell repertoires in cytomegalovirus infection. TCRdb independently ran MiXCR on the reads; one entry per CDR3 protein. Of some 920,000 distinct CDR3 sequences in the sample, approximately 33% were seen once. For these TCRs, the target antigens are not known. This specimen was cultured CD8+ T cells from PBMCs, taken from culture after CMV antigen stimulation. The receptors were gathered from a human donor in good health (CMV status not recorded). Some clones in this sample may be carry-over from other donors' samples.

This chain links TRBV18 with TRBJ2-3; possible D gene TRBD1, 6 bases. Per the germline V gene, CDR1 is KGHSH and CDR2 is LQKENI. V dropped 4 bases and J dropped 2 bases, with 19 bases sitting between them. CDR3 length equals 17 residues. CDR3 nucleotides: TGTGCCAGCTCACAGGGGGTGAAGAACCAATACACAGATACGCAGTATTTT. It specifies CASSQGVKNQYTDTQYF.

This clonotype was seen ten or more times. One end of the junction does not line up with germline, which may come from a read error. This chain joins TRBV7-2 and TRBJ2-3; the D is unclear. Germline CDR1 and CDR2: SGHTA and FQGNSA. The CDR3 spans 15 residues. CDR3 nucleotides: TGTGCCAGCAGCTCCTCTCCAAGGGCCACAGATACGCAGTGTTTT. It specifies CASSSSPRATDTQCF. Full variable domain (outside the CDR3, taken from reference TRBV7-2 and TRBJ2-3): GAGVSQSPSNKVTEKGKDVELRCDPISGHTALYWYRQSLGQGLEFLIYFQGNSAPDKSGLPSDRFSAERTGGSVSTLTIQRTQQEDSAVYLCASSSSPRATDTQCFGPGTRLTVL.

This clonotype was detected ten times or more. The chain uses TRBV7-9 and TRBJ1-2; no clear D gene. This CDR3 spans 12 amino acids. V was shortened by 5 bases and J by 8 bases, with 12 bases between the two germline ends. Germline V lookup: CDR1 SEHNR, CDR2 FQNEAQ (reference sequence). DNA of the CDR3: TGTGCCAGCAGCCCCCCGTTGGGAGGCTACACCTTC. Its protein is CASSPPLGGYTF. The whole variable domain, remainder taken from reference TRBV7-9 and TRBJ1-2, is DTGVSQNPRHKITKRGQNVTFRCDPISEHNRLYWYRQTLGQGPEFLTYFQNEAQLEKSRLLSDRFSAERPKGSFSTLEIQRTEQGDSAMYLCASSPPLGGYTFGSGTRLTVV.

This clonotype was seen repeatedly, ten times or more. The CDR3 loop is CATTSESGREAFF. The CDR3 nucleotides read TGTGCCACCACTTCCGAATCGGGTCGAGAAGCTTTCTTT. This chain connects TRBV7-6 to TRBJ1-1; D uncertain. V lost 10 bases to trimming and J lost 8 bases, with 20 bases between them. Germline assignment: CDR1 SGHVS and CDR2 FNYEAQ. This CDR3 has 13 residues.

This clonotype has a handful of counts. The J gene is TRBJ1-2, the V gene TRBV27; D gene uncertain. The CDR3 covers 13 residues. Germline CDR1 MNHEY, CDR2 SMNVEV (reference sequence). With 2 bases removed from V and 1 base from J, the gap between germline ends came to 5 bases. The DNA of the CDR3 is TGTGCCAGCAGTTTAAGGCTTAACTATGGCTACACCTTC. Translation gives CASSLRLNYGYTF.

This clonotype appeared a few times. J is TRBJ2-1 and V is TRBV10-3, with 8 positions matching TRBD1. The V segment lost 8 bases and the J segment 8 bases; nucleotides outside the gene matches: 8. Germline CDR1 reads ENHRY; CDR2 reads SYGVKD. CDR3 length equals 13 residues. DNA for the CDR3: TGTGCCATCCAACGGACAGGGATCGATGAGCAGTTCTTC. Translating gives CAIQRTGIDEQFF.

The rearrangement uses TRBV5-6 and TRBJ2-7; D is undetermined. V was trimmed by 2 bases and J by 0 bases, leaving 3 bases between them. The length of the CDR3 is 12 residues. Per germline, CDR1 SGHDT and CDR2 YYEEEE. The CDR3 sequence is CASSFLSYEQYV. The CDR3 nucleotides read TGTGCCAGCAGCTTCCTCTCCTACGAGCAGTACGTC.

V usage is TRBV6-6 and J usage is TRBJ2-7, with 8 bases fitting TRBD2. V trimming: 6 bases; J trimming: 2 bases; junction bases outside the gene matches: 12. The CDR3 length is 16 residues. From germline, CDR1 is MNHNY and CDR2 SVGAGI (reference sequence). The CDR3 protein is CASSYNSGVKAYEQYF. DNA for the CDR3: TGTGCCAGCAGCTACAATAGCGGGGTAAAGGCCTACGAGCAGTACTTC.

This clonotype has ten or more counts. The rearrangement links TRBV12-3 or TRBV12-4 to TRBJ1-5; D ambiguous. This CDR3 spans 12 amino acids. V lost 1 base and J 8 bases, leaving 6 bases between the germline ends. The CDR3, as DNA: TGTGCCAGCAGTTTAGGCCGTAAGCCCCAGCATTTT. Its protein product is CASSLGRKPQHF.

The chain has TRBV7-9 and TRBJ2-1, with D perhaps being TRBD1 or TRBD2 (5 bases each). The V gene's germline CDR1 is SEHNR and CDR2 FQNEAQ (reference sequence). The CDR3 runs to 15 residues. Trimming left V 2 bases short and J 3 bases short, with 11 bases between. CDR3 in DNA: TGTGCCAGCAGCTTAAGGGACCGTCTCTACAATGAGCAGTTCTTC. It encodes CASSLRDRLYNEQFF.

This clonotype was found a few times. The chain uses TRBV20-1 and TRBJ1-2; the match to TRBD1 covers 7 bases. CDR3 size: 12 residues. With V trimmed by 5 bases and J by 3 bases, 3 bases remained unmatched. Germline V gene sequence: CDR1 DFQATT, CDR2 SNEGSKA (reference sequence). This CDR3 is CSAPTGYYGYTF. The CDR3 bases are TGCAGTGCTCCGACAGGGTACTATGGCTACACCTTC.

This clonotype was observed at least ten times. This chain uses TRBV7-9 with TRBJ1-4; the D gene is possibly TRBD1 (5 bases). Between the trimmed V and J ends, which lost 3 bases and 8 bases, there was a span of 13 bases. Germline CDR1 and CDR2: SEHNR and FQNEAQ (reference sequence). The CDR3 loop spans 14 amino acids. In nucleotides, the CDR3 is TGTGCCAGCAGCTTGGGGACCGACCAAGAAAAACTGTTTTTT. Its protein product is CASSLGTDQEKLFF.

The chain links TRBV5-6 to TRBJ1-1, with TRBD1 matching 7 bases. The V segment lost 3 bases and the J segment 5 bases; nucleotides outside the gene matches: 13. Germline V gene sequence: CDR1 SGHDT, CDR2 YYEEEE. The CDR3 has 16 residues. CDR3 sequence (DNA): TGTGCCAGCAGCTCCACTGGGCCGGAGGGGGCGACTGAAGCTTTCTTT. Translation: CASSSTGPEGATEAFF.

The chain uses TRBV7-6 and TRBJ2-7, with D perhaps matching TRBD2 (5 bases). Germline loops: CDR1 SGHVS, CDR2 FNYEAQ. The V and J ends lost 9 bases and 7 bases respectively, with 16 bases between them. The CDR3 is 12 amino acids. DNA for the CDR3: TGTGCCAGTTCGTCGGGGTCCGCGGAGCAGTACTTC. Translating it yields CASSSGSAEQYF.

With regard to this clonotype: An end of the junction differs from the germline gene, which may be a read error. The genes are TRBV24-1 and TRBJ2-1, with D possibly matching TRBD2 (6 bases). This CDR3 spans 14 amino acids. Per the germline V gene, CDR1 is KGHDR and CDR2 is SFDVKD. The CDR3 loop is CATSDLGGDDEQFF. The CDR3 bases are TGTGCCACTAGTGATTTGGGGGGAGACGATGAGCAGTTCTTC.

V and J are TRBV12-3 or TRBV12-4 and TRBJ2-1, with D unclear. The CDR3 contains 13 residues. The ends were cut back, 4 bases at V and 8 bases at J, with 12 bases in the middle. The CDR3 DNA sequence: TGTGCCAGCAGTTCCTCCTATCTTGATGAGCAGTTCTTC. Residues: CASSSSYLDEQFF.

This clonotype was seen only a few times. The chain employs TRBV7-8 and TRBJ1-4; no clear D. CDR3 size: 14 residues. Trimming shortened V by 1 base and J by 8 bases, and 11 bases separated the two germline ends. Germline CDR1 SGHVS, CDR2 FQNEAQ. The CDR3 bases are TGTGCCAGCAGCTTAGATGAGACTGAGGAAAAACTGTTTTTT. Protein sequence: CASSLDETEEKLFF.

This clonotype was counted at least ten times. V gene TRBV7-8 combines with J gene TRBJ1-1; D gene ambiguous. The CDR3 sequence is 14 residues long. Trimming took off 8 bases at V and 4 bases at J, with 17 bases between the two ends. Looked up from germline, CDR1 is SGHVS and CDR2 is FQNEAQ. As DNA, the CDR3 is TGTGCCAGCCTAGCCACCCACTCGGGCACTGAAGCTTTCTTT. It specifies CASLATHSGTEAFF.

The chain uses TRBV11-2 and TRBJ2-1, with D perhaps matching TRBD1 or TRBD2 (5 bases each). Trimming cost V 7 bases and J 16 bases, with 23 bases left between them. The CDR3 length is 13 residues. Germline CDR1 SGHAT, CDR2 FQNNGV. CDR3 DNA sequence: TGTGCCAGCACCCCCGTAGAGAGGGTGAGGGACTTCTTC. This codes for CASTPVERVRDFF.

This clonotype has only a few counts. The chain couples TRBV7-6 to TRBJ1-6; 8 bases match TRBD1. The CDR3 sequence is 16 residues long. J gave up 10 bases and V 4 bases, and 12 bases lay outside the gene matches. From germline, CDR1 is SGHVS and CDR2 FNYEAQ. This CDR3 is CASSSDRPTGDSPLHF. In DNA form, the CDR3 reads TGTGCCAGCAGCTCGGACCGCCCGACAGGGGACTCACCCCTCCACTTT.